This T cell receptor beta chain was found in a study of blood T cell repertoires in COVID-19 (dated by TCRdb to the early 2020s). As for the study more broadly: Collaborator samples came from the United States, Italy and Spain and covered acute and convalescent phases of COVID-19. The repertoires were released in a freely available public database intended as a resource for research on the immune response to SARS-CoV-2. Deeply sampled blood TCRbeta repertoires from subjects exposed to, actively infected with, or recovered from COVID-19 were included in the dataset. Sample metadata almost always included a de-identified subject ID, COVID-19 status, age in years and sex. Where available, HLA class I and class II types were taken from metadata supplied by the sample provider and were not determined by assay-based typing. Samples were obtained from the ongoing ImmuneRACE study (first 160 participants) and from 1,254 subjects provided by 6 global collaborators. The material from the prospective study consisted of cDNA or gDNA derived from T cells, B-cell-depleted T cells, or PBMCs. Results and caveats for the whole study, not just this receptor: How much clinical and demographic metadata was included differed by source and by participant, and the metadata was provided uncurated.

The trim is 0 bases for V and 8 bases for J, with a gap of 7 bases between the germline ends. The germline V gene gives CDR1 as LGHNA and CDR2 as YNFKEQ. The CDR3 sequence holds 12 residues, the cysteine and phenylalanine included. The retained sequence is limited to the CDR3, 36 bases, with the frame set at the first base. About this clone itself: There is no known antigen for this receptor. No base quality information exists; no much larger clone differs at one position.

Whole blood was collected in K2EDTA tubes by collaborating institutions according to the institutions' own protocols. Collaborator samples were shipped for TCRbeta analysis as frozen whole blood, isolated PBMCs, or DNA extracted from either sample type. TCRbeta CDR3 regions were amplified from genomic DNA by means of the immunoSEQ Assay, a bias-controlled multiplex PCR. The study's processing was this. Nucleated cell counts per sample were estimated from amplification of reference gene primers within the assay. Sequence reads were collapsed and filtered to measure the absolute abundance of every unique TCRbeta CDR3 rearrangement. For each sample, productive Simpson clonality was calculated as the square root of Simpson's diversity index over productive rearrangements. This is the immuneACCESS table as TCRdb keeps it, with only in-frame sequences that have V and J called. A part of the clones is gone; compared with another copy, unresolved V genes explain less than half, and the rest is unexplained. D and trimming come from the DNA, and the V and J calls and clone size come from that table. The table for this sample lists about 54,000 clones; roughly 88% of them were counted only once. Clones ranked in the top ten supply about 3.5% of the sample.

The rearrangement combines TRBV4-2 with TRBJ1-2; there is no confident call for the D gene. The receptor was derived from a human donor in a cohort sampled during active COVID-19. Sequencing was performed on peripheral blood. The DNA sequence is TGTGCCAGCAGCCAAGACAGAATCGGCTACACCTTC. This translates into CASSQDRIGYTF.